This is a list of T cell receptor beta chains from one sample in a study of OX40 agonist ivuxolimab in advanced cancers. Assay: immunoSEQ multiplex PCR; the TCRdb copy retains only in-frame clones and omits some. The sample lists 90,000 to 100,000 clones, approximately 91% seen once, with 0.82% in the top ten. The material sequenced was CD4+ or CD8+ T cells sorted from blood, taken in a trial of the OX40 agonist ivuxolimab. These receptors all stem from an adult with an advanced solid tumor such as melanoma, head and neck, liver or kidney cancer. CDR3s include the opening cysteine and the closing phenylalanine or tryptophan. The order of the fields is D gene, V gene, J gene, clone size, CDR3 protein, CDR3 DNA. A D gene is named only where the DNA matches it firmly. The size entry is marked missing in some rows and otherwise reads once, few, many or a size class.

D: -; V: TRBV7-3; J: TRBJ1-6; size: -; CDR3: CASSLRGGDSPLHF; DNA: TGTGCCAGCAGCCTACGGGGTGGCGATTCACCCCTCCACTTT
D: -; V: TRBV7-2; J: TRBJ2-1; size: -; CDR3: CASSLAWSNEQFF; DNA: TGTGCCAGCAGCTTAGCGTGGAGTAATGAGCAGTTCTTC
D: -; V: TRBV30; J: TRBJ1-5; size: -; CDR3: CAWSRDYNQPQHF; DNA: TGTGCCTGGAGCAGGGACTACAATCAGCCCCAGCATTTT
D: TRBD1; V: TRBV5-6; J: TRBJ1-4; size: -; CDR3: CASSLPGGSGKLFF; DNA: TGTGCCAGCAGCTTGCCAGGGGGCTCAGGAAAACTGTTTTTT
D: -; V: TRBV6-6; J: TRBJ2-1; size: once; CDR3: CASADRYYNEQFF; DNA: TGTGCCAGCGCCGACAGGTACTACAATGAGCAGTTCTTC
D: -; V: TRBV28; J: TRBJ2-7; size: few; CDR3: CASTPEGGYEQYF; DNA: TGTGCCAGCACCCCCGAAGGGGGCTACGAGCAGTACTTC
D: TRBD2; V: TRBV2; J: TRBJ2-1; size: once; CDR3: CASKMNAGLAYNEQFF; DNA: TGTGCCAGCAAGATGAATGCCGGACTAGCCTACAATGAGCAGTTCTTC
D: TRBD1; V: TRBV5-5; J: TRBJ2-2; size: once; CDR3: CASSSGTANTGELFF; DNA: TGTGCCAGCAGCTCCGGGACAGCGAACACCGGGGAGCTGTTTTTT
D: -; V: TRBV7-9; J: TRBJ2-2; size: -; CDR3: CATDSLRNTGELFF; DNA: TGTGCCACAGACTCCTTGAGAAACACCGGGGAGCTGTTTTTT
D: TRBD2; V: TRBV7-2; J: TRBJ2-4; size: -; CDR3: CASSHPGLQNIQYF; DNA: TGTGCCAGCAGCCATCCGGGACTACAAAACATTCAGTACTTC
D: TRBD2; V: TRBV5-1; J: TRBJ2-7; size: -; CDR3: CASSPGLGDYEQYF; DNA: TGCGCCAGCAGCCCGGGACTAGGGGACTACGAGCAGTACTTC
D: -; V: TRBV7-9; J: TRBJ1-2; size: -; CDR3: CASSFGGFWAGYTF; DNA: TGTGCCAGCAGCTTTGGGGGTTTTTGGGCTGGCTACACCTTC
D: -; V: TRBV7-2; J: TRBJ2-5; size: once; CDR3: CASSSRAFQETQYF; DNA: TGTGCCAGCAGCTCCCGGGCTTTCCAAGAGACCCAGTACTTC
D: TRBD1; V: TRBV7-2; J: TRBJ1-4; size: -; CDR3: CASSLHRGSNEKLFF; DNA: TGTGCCAGCAGCTTACACAGGGGATCTAATGAAAAACTGTTTTTT
D: -; V: TRBV27; J: TRBJ1-2; size: -; CDR3: CASSLSGYYGYTF; DNA: TGTGCCAGCAGTTTATCAGGGTACTATGGCTACACCTTC
D: -; V: TRBV28; J: TRBJ1-2; size: -; CDR3: CASSSGDHGYTF; DNA: TGTGCCAGCAGTTCAGGGGACCATGGCTACACCTTC
D: TRBD2; V: TRBV11-3; J: TRBJ2-2; size: -; CDR3: CASSPGGSLNTGELFF; DNA: TGTGCCAGCAGCCCGGGGGGGAGCCTGAACACCGGGGAGCTGTTTTTT
D: -; V: TRBV28; J: TRBJ1-4; size: -; CDR3: CATNPYSRGENEKLFF; DNA: TGTGCCACCAATCCATATTCTAGGGGAGAAAATGAAAAACTGTTTTTT
D: -; V: TRBV6-5; J: TRBJ2-1; size: -; CDR3: CASRGSADEQFF; DNA: TGTGCCAGCCGTGGTTCCGCCGATGAGCAGTTCTTC
D: TRBD2; V: TRBV29-1; J: TRBJ2-3; size: -; CDR3: CSVQGLAGGHTDTQYF; DNA: TGCAGCGTTCAAGGACTAGCGGGAGGCCACACAGATACGCAGTATTTT
D: -; V: TRBV10-3; J: TRBJ2-3; size: -; CDR3: CAISGRAGLTDTQYF; DNA: TGTGCCATCAGTGGCAGGGCAGGACTCACAGATACGCAGTATTTT
D: -; V: TRBV4-2; J: TRBJ1-1; size: once; CDR3: CASSQVDPRGNTEAFF; DNA: TGTGCCAGCAGCCAAGTGGACCCGAGAGGGAACACTGAAGCTTTCTTT
D: TRBD1; V: TRBV19; J: TRBJ1-1; size: -; CDR3: CASSIRGSNTEAFF; DNA: TGTGCCAGTAGTATCAGGGGGTCGAACACTGAAGCTTTCTTT
D: -; V: TRBV11-1; J: TRBJ1-6; size: -; CDR3: CASSLEHRSYNSPLHF; DNA: TGTGCCAGCAGCTTAGAGCACCGCTCCTATAATTCACCCCTCCACTTT
D: TRBD1; V: TRBV27; J: TRBJ1-4; size: -; CDR3: CASSGTGFGYEKLFF; DNA: TGTGCCAGCAGTGGGACAGGGTTCGGATATGAAAAACTGTTTTTT
D: TRBD1; V: TRBV29-1; J: TRBJ1-2; size: -; CDR3: CSVAPGQRDGYTF; DNA: TGCAGCGTTGCCCCGGGACAGAGAGATGGCTACACCTTC
D: -; V: TRBV5-6; J: TRBJ2-1; size: -; CDR3: CASSTYVGGNEQFF; DNA: TGTGCCAGCAGCACCTACGTTGGGGGCAATGAGCAGTTCTTC
D: -; V: TRBV5-4; J: TRBJ1-2; size: -; CDR3: CASSSQGMNYGYTF; DNA: TGTGCCAGCAGCTCTCAGGGTATGAACTATGGCTACACCTTC
D: TRBD1; V: TRBV27; J: TRBJ1-1; size: -; CDR3: CASSPGTGHTEAFF; DNA: TGTGCCAGCAGTCCGGGGACAGGGCATACTGAAGCTTTCTTT
D: TRBD2; V: TRBV7-8; J: TRBJ2-3; size: -; CDR3: CASSRTSGTDTQYF; DNA: TGTGCCAGCAGCCGGACTAGCGGGACAGATACGCAGTATTTT
D: -; V: TRBV2; J: TRBJ1-1; size: -; CDR3: CASSEIPNTEAFF; DNA: TGTGCCAGCAGTGAAATTCCCAACACTGAAGCTTTCTTT
D: -; V: TRBV6-5; J: TRBJ2-5; size: -; CDR3: CASSYSRGGGTQYF; DNA: TGTGCCAGCAGTTACTCAAGGGGCGGAGGGACCCAGTACTTC
D: -; V: TRBV11-2; J: TRBJ2-1; size: -; CDR3: CASSPRGWLTGRQFF; DNA: TGTGCCAGCAGCCCCCGGGGTTGGTTGACGGGTCGGCAGTTCTTC
D: TRBD1; V: TRBV27; J: TRBJ1-1; size: -; CDR3: CASSHGTGGTEAFF; DNA: TGTGCCAGCAGTCATGGGACAGGGGGCACTGAAGCTTTCTTT
D: TRBD1; V: TRBV20-1; J: TRBJ1-1; size: -; CDR3: CSAPPGQGAFF; DNA: TGCAGTGCTCCGCCGGGACAGGGAGCTTTCTTT
D: -; V: TRBV18; J: TRBJ2-1; size: -; CDR3: CASSNRPRSRYSSYNEQFF; DNA: TGTGCCAGCTCCAACCGGCCTAGAAGTAGGTACAGCTCCTACAATGAGCAGTTCTTC
D: -; V: TRBV19; J: TRBJ1-5; size: -; CDR3: CASSRQEDQPQHF; DNA: TGTGCCAGTAGTAGGCAGGAGGATCAGCCCCAGCATTTT
D: TRBD2; V: TRBV10-3; J: TRBJ2-1; size: few; CDR3: CAISDSTSSHEQFF; DNA: TGTGCCATCAGTGACTCGACTAGCTCCCATGAGCAGTTCTTC
D: -; V: TRBV4-1; J: TRBJ1-1; size: -; CDR3: CASSQGGRGPEAFF; DNA: TGCGCCAGCAGCCAAGGGGGGAGGGGCCCTGAAGCTTTCTTT
D: -; V: TRBV5-1; J: TRBJ2-1; size: -; CDR3: CASSLTRTPDEQFF; DNA: TGCGCCAGCAGCCTGACAAGGACCCCCGATGAGCAGTTCTTC
D: -; V: TRBV7-8; J: TRBJ2-2; size: few; CDR3: CASSLRAGELFF; DNA: TGTGCCAGCAGCCTTAGGGCCGGGGAGCTGTTTTTT
D: TRBD2; V: TRBV10-1; J: TRBJ2-1; size: -; CDR3: CASSGSGSYNEQFF; DNA: TGCGCCAGCAGCGGTAGCGGGAGCTACAATGAGCAGTTCTTC
D: TRBD2; V: TRBV18; J: TRBJ2-2; size: -; CDR3: CASSSNSGLAGVRNTGELFF; DNA: TGTGCCAGCTCGTCTAACTCGGGACTAGCGGGAGTACGGAACACCGGGGAGCTGTTTTTT
D: -; V: TRBV5-4; J: TRBJ1-1; size: -; CDR3: CASSSHGVGSMNTEAFF; DNA: TGTGCCAGCAGCTCCCACGGCGTAGGCAGCATGAACACTGAAGCTTTCTTT
D: -; V: TRBV27; J: TRBJ2-1; size: -; CDR3: CASSPPSGVGVYNEQFF; DNA: TGTGCCAGCAGTCCACCCTCGGGGGTTGGGGTCTACAATGAGCAGTTCTTC
D: TRBD2; V: TRBV29-1; J: TRBJ2-1; size: -; CDR3: CSAIAGLYNEQFF; DNA: TGCAGCGCGATAGCGGGGCTCTACAATGAGCAGTTCTTC
D: TRBD1; V: TRBV5-1; J: TRBJ1-1; size: -; CDR3: CASSEGQGMSAEAFF; DNA: TGCGCCAGCAGCGAGGGACAGGGAATGAGCGCTGAAGCTTTCTTT
D: -; V: TRBV7-6; J: TRBJ2-1; size: once; CDR3: CASSLEGARNEQFF; DNA: TGTGCCAGCAGCTTAGAAGGGGCGCGGAATGAGCAGTTCTTC
D: -; V: TRBV7-2; J: TRBJ2-1; size: -; CDR3: CASSSGVYNEQFF; DNA: TGTGCCAGCAGCTCCGGGGTTTACAATGAGCAGTTCTTC
D: -; V: TRBV7-2; J: TRBJ1-2; size: once; CDR3: CASSLNTGGAGGYTF; DNA: TGTGCCAGCAGCTTAAATACGGGGGGCGCAGGTGGCTACACCTTC
D: -; V: TRBV9; J: TRBJ2-1; size: -; CDR3: CASSVGGYTTDEQFF; DNA: TGTGCCAGCAGCGTAGGGGGCTATACCACGGATGAGCAGTTCTTC
D: -; V: TRBV6-6; J: TRBJ2-3; size: -; CDR3: CASSYGSRGSDTQYF; DNA: TGTGCCAGCAGTTACGGTAGCAGGGGTTCAGATACGCAGTATTTT
D: -; V: TRBV21-1; J: TRBJ2-1; size: -; CDR3: CASSLAARDGNNEQFF; DNA: TGTGCCAGCAGCCTGGCAGCCCGGGATGGTAACAATGAGCAGTTCTTC
D: TRBD1; V: TRBV7-2; J: TRBJ2-5; size: -; CDR3: CASSSRTGGIETQYF; DNA: TGTGCCAGCAGCAGCCGGACAGGGGGCATTGAGACCCAGTACTTC
D: TRBD2; V: TRBV4-2; J: TRBJ2-1; size: -; CDR3: CASSQGGLAGGNEQFF; DNA: TGTGCCAGCAGCCAAGGTGGTCTAGCGGGAGGTAATGAGCAGTTCTTC